The clone carrying this T cell receptor (beta chain) occurred a few times. Its specificity is not known. cDNA serving as the sequencing template came from extracted, reverse transcribed RNA. The data were produced by immunoSEQ multiplex PCR, yet TCRdb's version contains in-frame clones alone and is incomplete. The sample includes 180,000 or so clones, less than 70% of them seen just once. CDR1 and CDR2 (germline): SGHRS, YFSETQ. V lost 4 bases to trimming and J lost 8 bases, with 12 bases between them. This CDR3 has 13 amino acids. Regarding treatment: oral pan-JAK inhibitor, 5-10 mg twice daily. The data are from a study of CD8+ T cells in alopecia areata. Across the whole study: Dosing with tofacitinib proceeded for 6 to 18 months, followed by 6 months off drug.

General study findings and limits: Researchers report lesional scalp, most notably alopecia totalis/universalis, outstripped normal scalp in clonality.

The chain uses TRBV5-1 and TRBJ1-4, with D unclear. The TCR originated in a human donor with alopecia areata. The material was CD8+ T cells sorted from blood, obtained at week 24, from a patient treated with tofacitinib. The CDR3 region is CASSGNTGEKLFF. CDR3 DNA sequence: TGCGCCAGCAGCGGAAACACGGGGGAAAAACTGTTTTTT. The full variable domain, its missing parts supplied by reference TRBV5-1 and TRBJ1-4, is KAGVTQTPRYLIKTRGQQVTLSCSPISGHRSVSWYQQTPGQGLQFLFEYFSETQRNKGNFPGRFSGRQFSNSRSEMNVSTLELGDSALYLCASSGNTGEKLFFGSGTQLSVL.